This T cell receptor beta chain was observed in a study of post-analysis software for immune sequencing data. This clonotype showed up just a few times. TCR beta cDNA libraries included unique molecular identifiers. T cells numbering roughly 1 to 10 million gave rise to roughly 0.5 million cDNA molecules. Each CDR3 protein gets one entry after TCRdb re-called the PCR reads with MiXCR. The top ten hold 13% of the sample, which has approximately 360,000 distinct CDR3 sequences, roughly 36% seen once. This clonotype was obtained from a girl between 5 and 17 years old with multiple sclerosis. Sequenced input: blood.

CDR3 in DNA: TGTGCCAGCAGCGCCCTTACAGGCCTCGGGGAGCAGTTCTTC. This sequence encodes CASSALTGLGEQFF. This rearrangement joins TRBV9 to TRBJ2-1, with D possibly TRBD1 on 5 matching bases. CDR3 length: 14 amino acids. Per germline, CDR1 SGDLS and CDR2 YYNGEE. Between the trimmed V and J ends, which lost 3 bases and 10 bases, there was a span of 17 bases.